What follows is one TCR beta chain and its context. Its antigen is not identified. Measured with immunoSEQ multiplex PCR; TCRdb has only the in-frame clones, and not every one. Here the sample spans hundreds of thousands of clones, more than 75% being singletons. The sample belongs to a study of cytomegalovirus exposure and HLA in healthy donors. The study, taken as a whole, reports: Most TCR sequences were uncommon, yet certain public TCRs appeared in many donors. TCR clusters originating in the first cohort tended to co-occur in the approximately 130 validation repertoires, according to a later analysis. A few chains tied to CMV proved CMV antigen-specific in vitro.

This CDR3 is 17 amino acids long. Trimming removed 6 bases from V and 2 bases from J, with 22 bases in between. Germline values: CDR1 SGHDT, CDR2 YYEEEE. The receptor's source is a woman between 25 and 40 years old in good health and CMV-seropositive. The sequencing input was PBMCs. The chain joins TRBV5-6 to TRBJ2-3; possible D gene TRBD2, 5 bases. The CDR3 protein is CASINFGVDRSTDTQYF. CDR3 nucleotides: TGTGCCAGCATCAACTTCGGGGTTGATCGTTCCACAGATACGCAGTATTTT.